The clone carrying this T cell receptor (beta chain) has only a few counts. The beta constant-region primer was an equimolar mix of two oligonucleotides covering TRBC1 and TRBC2. The ligated cDNA underwent four PCR rounds using SP2 and nested alpha and beta constant-region primers. TCRdb re-called the UMI-ligation and nested PCR reads through MiXCR, storing one row per CDR3 protein. The sample has 130,000 to 150,000 distinct CDR3 sequences; 15% to 20% are singletons. This record comes from a study of naive and memory T cell subsets. Four subsets defined by CD45RA and CD27 were sorted after CD3, CD4, CD8 and live/dead staining. The CDR3 runs to 17 residues. V trimming: 1 base; J trimming: 6 bases; junction bases outside the gene matches: 12. CDR1 is SEHNR and CDR2 is FQNEAQ in the germline V gene (reference sequence).

V usage is TRBV7-9 and J usage is TRBJ2-7; 10 nucleotides line up with TRBD1. The source of this sequence is a human donor in good health. Sequenced input: naive CD4+ T cells from blood. The DNA of the CDR3 is TGTGCCAGCAGCTTAGGCCAGGCGGGACAGGGGTTCCGCGAGCAGTACTTC. Translating it yields CASSLGQAGQGFREQYF.